The present T cell receptor beta chain was sequenced within a study of naive and memory T cell subsets. TCR cDNA received a 3' ligated oligonucleotide that carried a UMI. RNA was extracted from more than 2 ml of whole blood of healthy adults. Reverse transcription used DNase-treated unsorted total RNA, aiming for roughly 1 to 1,100 ng. Note on this clonotype: Its antigen is unidentified.

Whole-study findings and limits: This RNA-based method may be sensitive to activation-related transcript changes.

Four PCR rounds used nested alpha and beta constant region primers plus the SP2 primer. For blood and skin samples, reverse transcription used TCR alpha and beta constant primers. In TCRdb, the 5' RACE reads were re-called with MiXCR into one record per CDR3 protein. The data show 55,000 to 70,000 distinct CDR3 sequences, more than 7.5% seen once. V was shortened by 5 bases and J by 4 bases, with 17 bases between the two germline ends. CDR1 and CDR2 from the germline V gene are DFQATT and SNEGSKA (reference sequence). The length of the CDR3 is 14 residues. The chain combines TRBV20-1 with TRBJ1-1, with TRBD1 as a possible D gene (6 bases). The source of this sequence is a female donor in good health. The CDR3 here is CSAARGDVGTEAFF. Here the CDR3 DNA reads TGCAGTGCTGCAAGGGGGGATGTAGGCACTGAAGCTTTCTTT.